This T cell receptor beta chain came from a study of beta chain features in type 1 diabetes. Findings and limits, study-wide: Amplification by PCR could prefer shorter templates, with the same effect in patients and controls. Any role of HLA type in TCRB rearrangement remained unresolved here. All four CD4+ subsets from Type 1 diabetes patients carried moderately but significantly shorter TCRB CDR3s.

With respect to this clone: What it binds is unknown.

The isolated RNA, all of it, was reverse transcribed, so expressed TCRB transcripts were what got sequenced. TCRdb's copy holds only in-frame clones and misses some; the assay was immunoSEQ multiplex PCR. In the table there are 120,000 to 150,000 clones, roughly 7.2% of which are singletons. V shed 3 bases, J shed 9 bases, and the junction held 10 bases outside the gene matches. Germline V gene lookup returns CDR1 LNHDA and CDR2 SQIVND (reference sequence). This CDR3 spans 15 amino acids. The chain recombines TRBV19 with TRBJ2-3; TRBD2 matches at 9 bases. The sequenced material came from central memory CD4+ T cells from blood. The TCR sequence derives from a woman aged 25 to 39 in good health. CDR3 nucleotide sequence: TGTGCCAGTAGTATTGCGGGAGGGTTTTACGGGACGCAGTATTTT. Its protein product is CASSIAGGFYGTQYF. The entire variable domain, with the rest obtained from reference TRBV19 and TRBJ2-3, is as follows: DGGITQSPKYLFRKEGQNVTLSCEQNLNHDAMYWYRQDPGQGLRLIYYSQIVNDFQKGDIAEGYSVSREKKESFPLTVTSAQKNPTAFYLCASSIAGGFYGTQYFGPGTRLTVL.